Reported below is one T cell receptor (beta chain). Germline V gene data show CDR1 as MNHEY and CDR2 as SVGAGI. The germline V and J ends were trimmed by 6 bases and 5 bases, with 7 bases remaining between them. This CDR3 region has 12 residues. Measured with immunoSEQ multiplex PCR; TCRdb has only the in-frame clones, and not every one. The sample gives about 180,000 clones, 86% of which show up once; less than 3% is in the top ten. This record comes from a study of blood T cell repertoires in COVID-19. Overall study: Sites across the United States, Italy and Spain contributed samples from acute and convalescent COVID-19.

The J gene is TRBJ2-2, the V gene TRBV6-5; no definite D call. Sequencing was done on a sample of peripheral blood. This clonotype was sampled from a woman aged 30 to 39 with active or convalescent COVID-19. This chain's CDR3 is CASRQWTGELFF. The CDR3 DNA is TGTGCCAGCAGGCAGTGGACCGGGGAGCTGTTTTTT.